This entry lists 20 T cell receptor beta chains sequenced from one sample in a study of T-cell reconstitution after alpha-beta-depleted transplantation in children. Unique molecular identifiers were used in preparing the TCRbeta library. From the PCR reads, TCRdb called clonotypes with MiXCR, one entry per CDR3 protein. The sample includes hundreds of thousands of distinct CDR3 sequences, 10% to 13% seen only once; the top ten take about 2.1%. The sequences come from PBMCs, collected before TCRalphabeta/CD19-depleted stem cell transplant. Receptors were obtained from a child aged 2 to 10 with inherited bone marrow failure, due to receive a stem cell transplant.

This clonotype was found many times. The V and J genes are TRBV6-2 or TRBV6-3 and TRBJ2-1; the D gene is possibly TRBD2 (6 bases). With 4 bases removed from V and 1 base from J, the gap between germline ends came to 11 bases. The CDR3 runs to 15 residues. Looked up from germline, CDR1 is MNHEY and CDR2 is SVGEGT. Here the CDR3 reads CASSFRDWSYNEQFF. Here the CDR3 DNA reads TGTGCCAGCAGTTTCCGGGACTGGTCCTACAATGAGCAGTTCTTC.

This clonotype showed up many times. The V call is TRBV12-3 or TRBV12-4, the J call TRBJ2-3, with TRBD1 matching over 8 bases. CDR3 length equals 14 residues. The trim removed 3 bases at V and 6 bases at J, leaving 5 bases unmatched. This CDR3 is CASSLTGARDTQYF. In DNA, the CDR3 is TGTGCCAGCAGTTTGACAGGGGCTCGGGATACGCAGTATTTT.

This clonotype was observed at least ten times. This sequence joins TRBV23-1 and TRBJ2-2; 7 bases agree with TRBD2. TRBV23-1 is annotated as an ORF whose role is uncertain. Trimming at V came to 5 bases and at J to 0 bases, leaving 9 bases not matched to a gene. The CDR3 contains 17 residues. Here the CDR3 reads CASSSLSGDANTGELFF. CDR3 coding DNA: TGCGCCAGCAGTTCATTAAGCGGGGACGCGAACACCGGGGAGCTGTTTTTT.

The chain uses TRBV15 and TRBJ2-1; 8 bases match TRBD2. Germline lookup yields CDR1 LNHNV and CDR2 YYDKDF (reference sequence). There are 15 residues in the CDR3. V lost 8 bases, J lost 5 bases, and 11 bases stayed unmatched. CDR3: CATYDSTSGNNEQFF. The CDR3, as DNA: TGTGCCACCTACGACTCAACTAGCGGTAACAATGAGCAGTTCTTC.

This clonotype was found many times. The chain employs TRBV6-2 or TRBV6-3 and TRBJ2-2; 7 bases agree with TRBD2. CDR3 length: 18 amino acids. V lost 0 bases to trimming and J lost 0 bases; unmatched junction nucleotides: 7. Per germline, CDR1 MNHEY and CDR2 SVGEGT. CDR3 in DNA: TGTGCCAGCAGTTACTCGAAACGAGCGGGGACGAACACCGGGGAGCTGTTTTTT. This translates into CASSYSKRAGTNTGELFF.

This clonotype was counted many times. V gene TRBV10-2 combines with J gene TRBJ2-3; D gene unclear. This CDR3 spans 16 amino acids. The germline V gene encodes CDR1 WSHSY and CDR2 SAAADI. V lost 1 base and J 2 bases, leaving 13 bases between the germline ends. In DNA, the CDR3 is TGCGCCAGCAGTGAGTTTATCGGCGGCATCACAGATACGCAGTATTTT. It translates to CASSEFIGGITDTQYF.

This clonotype was counted ten times or more. The CDR3: CASSSLAGGDEQYF. For the CDR3, the DNA is TGTGCCAGCAGTTCACTAGCGGGAGGGGACGAGCAGTACTTC. The chain employs TRBV5-6 and TRBJ2-7, with 13 bases lining up with TRBD2. Germline CDR1 and CDR2: SGHDT and YYEEEE. The CDR3 totals 14 residues. Trimming cost V 5 bases and J 5 bases; bases outside gene matches: 4. The entire variable domain, with the rest obtained from reference TRBV5-6 and TRBJ2-7, is as follows: DAGVTQSPTHLIKTRGQQVTLRCSPKSGHDTVSWYQQALGQGPQFIFQYYEEEERQRGNFPDRFSGHQFPNYSSELNVNALLLGDSALYLCASSSLAGGDEQYFGPGTRLTVT.

This clonotype appeared a few times. V gene TRBV10-3 combines with J gene TRBJ2-1; 8 bases fit TRBD2. Germline V gene data show CDR1 as ENHRY and CDR2 as SYGVKD. This CDR3 is built from 14 residues. J gave up 6 bases and V 4 bases, and 5 bases lay outside the gene matches. The CDR3 DNA reads TGTGCCATCAGTGTGGGACTAGACGGCAATGAGCAGTTCTTC. Protein: CAISVGLDGNEQFF.

Many counts were recorded for this clonotype. This chain uses TRBV11-2 with TRBJ1-1; D might be TRBD1 (6 bases). The CDR3 loop spans 15 amino acids. The V and J ends lost 1 base and 4 bases respectively, with 13 bases between them. CDR1 is SGHAT and CDR2 is FQNNGV in the germline V gene. This CDR3 is CASSLAATGTTEAFF. DNA of the CDR3: TGTGCCAGCAGCTTAGCCGCAACAGGGACCACTGAAGCTTTCTTT.

This clonotype was counted only a few times. The chain employs TRBV20-1 and TRBJ2-1, with D tentatively TRBD2 (6 bases). CDR3 length: 13 amino acids. CDR1 and CDR2 (germline): DFQATT, SNEGSKA (reference sequence). CDR3: CRVASGTDNEQFF. CDR3 nucleotide sequence: TGCAGAGTGGCGTCTGGGACTGACAATGAGCAGTTCTTC.

This clonotype was recorded many times. The chain uses TRBV20-1 and TRBJ2-7; TRBD1 agrees at 7 bases. Germline trimming cut 6 bases from V and 2 bases from J; bases unmatched to any gene: 13. The CDR3 extends over 15 amino acids. Germline V gene sequence: CDR1 DFQATT, CDR2 SNEGSKA (reference sequence). The CDR3 region is CSAPDRQGSPYEQYF. In DNA, the CDR3 is TGCAGTGCCCCCGATCGACAGGGTAGTCCCTACGAGCAGTACTTC.

V and J are TRBV7-6 and TRBJ1-1; 7 bases are shared with TRBD1. V was pared by 2 bases and J by 5 bases, with 8 bases of the junction left unmatched. CDR1 SGHVS and CDR2 FNYEAQ come from the germline V gene. The length of the CDR3 is 15 residues. The DNA for the CDR3 is TGTGCCAGCAGCTTAACGGCAGGGGGTAAGACTGAAGCTTTCTTT. Translation gives CASSLTAGGKTEAFF.

This chain joins TRBV20-1 and TRBJ2-7; 12 bases fit TRBD2. Germline CDR1 reads DFQATT; CDR2 reads SNEGSKA (reference sequence). The CDR3 runs to 13 residues. J lost 6 bases, V lost 2 bases, and 2 bases had no gene match. This chain's CDR3 is CSARTSGRPEQYF. The CDR3 DNA is TGCAGTGCTAGAACTAGCGGGAGGCCCGAGCAGTACTTC.

This clonotype was observed a handful of times. V is TRBV3-1 and J is TRBJ2-5, with D unresolved. The CDR3 spans 11 residues. CDR1 and CDR2 (germline): LGHDT, YNNKEL (reference sequence). The V end was cut by 1 base, the J end by 5 bases, with 2 bases between. In DNA, the CDR3 is TGTGCCAGCAGCCAAGTGGAGACCCAGTACTTC. This codes for CASSQVETQYF.

This clonotype was counted at least ten times. The genes are TRBV27 and TRBJ1-6, with a possible D match to TRBD1 (6 bases). The CDR3 has 14 amino acids. Per the germline V gene, CDR1 is MNHEY and CDR2 is SMNVEV (reference sequence). V lost 3 bases and J 9 bases, leaving 12 bases between the germline ends. The CDR3 loop reads CASSLQGQLSPLHF. CDR3 bases: TGTGCCAGCAGTTTGCAAGGACAGCTTTCACCCCTCCACTTT.

This clonotype was counted at least ten times. This chain links TRBV3-1 with TRBJ2-7, with D possibly matching TRBD2 (5 bases). V lost 1 base and J 3 bases, leaving 7 bases between the germline ends. The CDR3 contains 13 residues. Germline loops: CDR1 LGHDT, CDR2 YNNKEL (reference sequence). CDR3 sequence: CASSQVGIYEQYF. The CDR3 DNA follows: TGTGCCAGCAGCCAAGTCGGGATCTACGAGCAGTACTTC.

This clonotype has at least ten counts. The genes are TRBV27 and TRBJ1-2, with TRBD1 matching over 9 bases. CDR1 and CDR2 (germline): MNHEY, SMNVEV (reference sequence). The junction had 4 bases not matched to a gene; V was cut back by 5 bases and J by 0 bases. The CDR3 runs to 15 residues. CDR3: CASSNDRGANYGYTF. The CDR3 DNA sequence: TGTGCCAGCAGTAACGACAGGGGGGCTAACTATGGCTACACCTTC.

This chain links TRBV11-2 with TRBJ2-2; D is uncertain. Germline assignment: CDR1 SGHAT and CDR2 FQNNGV. With 1 base removed from V and 4 bases from J, the gap between germline ends came to 7 bases. This CDR3 spans 14 amino acids. The CDR3 coding sequence is TGTGCCAGCAGCTTAGTTTGGGGCACCGGGGAGCTGTTTTTT. Protein product: CASSLVWGTGELFF.

This clonotype was detected many times. V is TRBV7-2 and J is TRBJ1-2; 7 nucleotides align to TRBD1. The V and J ends lost 3 bases and 6 bases, in that order; junction bases with no gene match: 4. This CDR3 is 13 amino acids long. Per germline, CDR1 SGHTA and CDR2 FQGNSA. CDR3 sequence (DNA): TGTGCCAGCAGCTTCACAGGGGAGGATGGCTACACCTTC. Its protein product is CASSFTGEDGYTF.

In its sample, this clonotype was seen a few times. The chain carries TRBV12-3 or TRBV12-4 and TRBJ2-1; 9 positions agree with TRBD1. Trimming took 8 bases from V and 9 from J; bases not matched to a gene: 11. The CDR3 covers 14 residues. CDR3 amino acids: CASRYRQGDFEQFF. For the CDR3, the DNA is TGTGCCAGCCGCTATAGACAGGGGGATTTTGAGCAGTTCTTC.